This T cell receptor beta chain was sequenced in a study of Graves' ophthalmopathy and Graves' hyperthyroidism. This clonotype was detected only a few times. Scientists amplified the TCR beta CDR3 regions from RNA transcripts. First-round RT-PCR employed HTBI primers, with a second-round multiplex PCR after it. Each CDR3 protein is one row after TCRdb ran MiXCR on the multiplex PCR reads. The profile covers fewer than 400,000 distinct CDR3 sequences, with 15% to 20% appearing a single time and approximately 1.4% taken by the ten largest. Germline loops: CDR1 LGHNA, CDR2 YSLEER. This CDR3 spans 16 amino acids. Trimming took 1 base from V and 3 from J, leaving 16 bases between them.

The receptor's source is a woman between 18 and 29 years old with Graves' ophthalmopathy. This rearrangement joins TRBV4-3 to TRBJ2-7; D could derive from TRBD1 or TRBD2 (5 bases each). Sequenced: peripheral blood. The CDR3 protein is CASSQGASSGLYEQYF. CDR3 DNA sequence: TGCGCCAGCAGCCAAGGAGCATCCTCGGGGCTCTACGAGCAGTACTTC.